This T cell receptor beta chain stems from a study of CD8+ T cells in alopecia areata. Study results and caveats: In scalp samples, resident alphabeta T cells of normal skin are also sequenced.

In this sample, this clone turned up a few times. Its antigen is currently unknown. Sequencing templates came from extracted RNA that was reverse transcribed into cDNA. TCRdb keeps only in-frame clones here, not all; method: immunoSEQ multiplex PCR. The sample includes about 200,000 clones, more than 50% of them seen just once. V lost 4 bases and J 5 bases, leaving 17 bases between the germline ends. The CDR3 totals 15 residues. Germline assignment: CDR1 MNHEY and CDR2 SMNVEV (reference sequence). Both CD4+ and CD8+ T cells were separated by sorting PBMCs. The sequenced sample consisted of CD8+ T cells sorted from blood. The chain combines TRBV27 with TRBJ2-5; D gene unclear. The receptor's source is a human donor in good health. The CDR3 loop reads CASSSAQEIRETQYF. The CDR3 DNA sequence: TGTGCCAGCAGTTCTGCTCAGGAGATTCGGGAGACCCAGTACTTC.